This T cell receptor (beta chain) was found in a study of T cell responses to AZD1222 COVID-19 vaccine. The study, taken as a whole, reports: The donors showed a predominance of white British ancestry and of females, with possible underestimation of clonal diversity. Regions left unmutated in variants are reportedly the target of nearly half of spike-specific TCRs. The study found vaccine-associated CD4 TCRs spanning spike, dominant at 160-218 and 743-854.

Here immunoSEQ multiplex PCR was the method, and the copy in TCRdb shows in-frame clones only, minus some. The sample records roughly 76,000 clones, roughly 89% being singletons. Germline loops: CDR1 SNHLY, CDR2 FYNNEI. Trimming removed 2 bases from V and 5 bases from J, with 10 bases in between. There are 14 residues in the CDR3. About this clone itself: The target antigen is unknown.

The clonotype comes from an adult in good health. V gene TRBV2 combines with J gene TRBJ1-5, with D perhaps matching TRBD1 (5 bases). Sequenced material: peripheral blood, taken on day 0 of AZD1222 vaccination. CDR3 bases: TGTGCCAGCAGTGAATTCACCAGGGATCAGCCCCAGCATTTT. Protein sequence: CASSEFTRDQPQHF.